These 5 T cell receptor beta chains originate from one sample sequenced in a study of tumor-infiltrating lymphocytes in primary liver carcinoma. RNA isolated from unsorted whole blood supplied the blood RNA, with germline DNA also extracted. From approximately 0.5 ug of total RNA, TCR beta-specific cDNA was reverse-transcribed using a constant-region primer. ARM-PCR, slightly modified, supplied the TCR beta libraries through three nested multiplex PCR rounds. With TRBV1-TRBV30 forward primers and a C-beta reverse primer, the first two PCR rounds were run for around 10 cycles each. TCRdb fed the multiplex PCR reads into MiXCR, producing one record per CDR3 protein. This table has about 320,000 distinct CDR3 sequences, roughly three fifths appearing once. Sequencing input: peripheral blood. These receptors originate from a woman aged 25 to 39 with primary liver carcinoma and hepatitis B virus infection.

Of note for this clonotype: This may come from a read error, since a much larger clone is one base off. The chain uses TRBV29-1 and TRBJ2-7; 7 positions agree with TRBD1. This CDR3 is 13 amino acids long. Per the germline V gene, CDR1 is SQVTM and CDR2 is ANQGSEA. Here the CDR3 reads CSVATGWKVEQHF. The DNA for the CDR3 is TGCAGCGTTGCGACAGGGTGGAAGGTCGAGCAGCACTTC.

About this clonotype: A much bigger clone sits one base away, suggesting this may be a read error. This chain connects TRBV29-1 to TRBJ1-2; a weak D match, TRBD1 (6 bases). CDR1 is SQVTM and CDR2 is ANQGSEA in the germline V gene. The CDR3 is 14 residues long. CDR3 sequence (DNA): TGCTGCGTTGAAGACTCGACAGGAAACTATGGCTACACCTTC. Its translation is CCVEDSTGNYGYTF.

The rearrangement joins TRBV30 to TRBJ2-5; D gene unclear. The CDR3 totals 15 residues. The V gene's germline CDR1 is GTSNPN and CDR2 SVGIG (reference sequence). The V gene lost 0 bases and the J gene lost 5 bases, with 16 bases spanning the gap. CDR3 nucleotide sequence: TGTGCCTGGAGTGTAGGTGCCAGTTTTCATGAGACCCAGTACTTC. This encodes CAWSVGASFHETQYF.

A single count supports this clonotype. A much larger clonotype is one base distant, so this may be a read error. J is TRBJ1-5 and V is TRBV5-6; D might be TRBD1 (6 bases). Looked up from germline, CDR1 is SGHDT and CDR2 is YYEEEE. The CDR3 is 14 amino acids. The CDR3 loop reads CAGSLGQINQPQHF. CDR3 bases: TGTGCCGGCAGTCTAGGACAGATAAATCAGCCCCAGCATTTT. Variable domain in full (rest from reference TRBV5-6 and TRBJ1-5): DAGVTQSPTHLIKTRGQQVTLRCSPKSGHDTVSWYQQALGQGPQFIFQYYEEEERQRGNFPDRFSGHQFPNYSSELNVNALLLGDSALYLCAGSLGQINQPQHFGDGTRLSIL.

As for this clonotype: One junction end does not reproduce the germline sequence, and a read error may be involved. This chain connects TRBV11-2 to TRBJ2-7; D call uncertain. Germline V lookup: CDR1 SGHAT, CDR2 FQNNGV. The CDR3 sequence is 13 residues long. CDR3 loop: CASSLGPKVEQYF. The CDR3 region has the DNA TGTGCTAGCAGCTTAGGACCCAAGGTCGAGCAGTACTTC.